The 21 T cell receptor beta chains listed next were all sequenced from one sample in a study of T cell repertoires in cytomegalovirus infection. TCRdb passed the reads through MiXCR, listing each CDR3 protein once. Of some 130,000 distinct CDR3 sequences detected, roughly 8.2% appear once; the ten largest clones hold around 10%. The sample was PBMCs. The receptors were gathered from a human donor in good health (CMV status not recorded). Some clones in this sample may be carry-over from other donors' samples.

To note about this clonotype: Just one base apart from a much larger clone, this may be a read error. This chain connects TRBV4-2 to TRBJ1-1, with 9 bases lining up with TRBD1. Germline lookup yields CDR1 LGHNA and CDR2 YNFKEQ. There are 16 residues in the CDR3. The DNA of the CDR3 is TGTGCCAGCAGCCGGGGAACCGGGACAGGGAACACTGTAGCTTTCTTT. Translating gives CASSRGTGTGNTVAFF.

In its sample, this clonotype was seen many times. V gene TRBV10-3 combines with J gene TRBJ1-2; the D is unclear. CDR3 length: 15 residues. Trimming stripped 2 bases from V and 0 bases from J, with 10 bases between. CDR1 is ENHRY and CDR2 is SYGVKD in the germline V gene. The chain's CDR3 is CAISERSAANYGYTF. The CDR3 nucleotides are TGTGCCATCAGTGAGAGGTCGGCTGCTAACTATGGCTACACCTTC.

In this sample, this clonotype turned up a few times. The chain has TRBV3-1 and TRBJ1-2; 9 bases match TRBD1. The CDR3 sequence is 13 residues long. Germline assignment: CDR1 LGHDT and CDR2 YNNKEL (reference sequence). V lost 1 base to trimming and J lost 7 bases; unmatched junction nucleotides: 1. The CDR3 loop reads CASSQGTGAGYTF. DNA of the CDR3: TGTGCCAGCAGCCAAGGGACAGGGGCTGGCTACACCTTC.

The V call is TRBV7-3, the J call TRBJ1-1; D possibly corresponds to TRBD1 (6 bases). V lost 3 bases, J lost 1 base, and 12 bases lay in between. In germline, CDR1 is SGHTA, CDR2 FQGTGA. The CDR3 covers 15 residues. The CDR3 protein is CASSFTTTGNTEAFF. CDR3 nucleotide sequence: TGTGCCAGCAGCTTCACGACGACAGGGAACACTGAAGCTTTCTTT. The entire variable domain, with the rest obtained from reference TRBV7-3 and TRBJ1-1, is as follows: GAGVSQTPSNKVTEKGKYVELRCDPISGHTALYWYRQSLGQGPEFLIYFQGTGAADDSGLPNDRFFAVRPEGSVSTLKIQRTERGDSAVYLCASSFTTTGNTEAFFGQGTRLTVV.

This clonotype has a count of ten or more. The CDR3 region is CASGHYNEQFF. The CDR3 DNA is TGTGCCAGCGGACACTACAATGAGCAGTTCTTC. The chain combines TRBV7-2 with TRBJ2-1, with D perhaps matching TRBD1 (5 bases). Trimming took 8 bases from V and 3 from J, leaving 5 bases between them. Germline V gene data show CDR1 as SGHTA and CDR2 as FQGNSA. The CDR3 is 11 residues long.

This clonotype has at least ten counts. The CDR3 nucleotides are TGTGCCAGCAGTTACGGGACCGCACCCCTCCACTTT. This codes for CASSYGTAPLHF. The genes are TRBV6-5 and TRBJ1-6, with D maybe TRBD1 (5 bases). Trimming cost V 2 bases and J 11 bases, with 7 bases left between them. Germline CDR1 is MNHEY and CDR2 is SVGAGI. CDR3 length: 12 residues.

The rearrangement links TRBV7-2 to TRBJ1-1, with D tentatively TRBD1 (6 bases). The CDR3 has 16 residues. CDR1 and CDR2 from the germline V gene are SGHTA and FQGNSA. Trimming took 4 bases from V and 6 from J, leaving 21 bases between them. CDR3 sequence (DNA): TGTGCCAGCAGCTCCGGTGTTCAACAGGGTGGCGCTGAAGCTTTCTTT. As protein: CASSSGVQQGGAEAFF. Filled out from reference TRBV7-2 and TRBJ1-1, the complete variable domain reads GAGVSQSPSNKVTEKGKDVELRCDPISGHTALYWYRQSLGQGLEFLIYFQGNSAPDKSGLPSDRFSAERTGGSVSTLTIQRTQQEDSAVYLCASSSGVQQGGAEAFFGQGTRLTVV.

The chain couples TRBV25-1 to TRBJ2-1, with D unclear. V lost 3 bases to trimming and J lost 0 bases, with 9 bases between them. This CDR3 contains 15 residues. Germline V gives CDR1 MGHDK, CDR2 SYGVNS. CDR3 loop: CASSDFLSSYNEQFF. The CDR3 bases are TGTGCCAGCAGTGATTTTCTAAGCTCCTACAATGAGCAGTTCTTC.

The rearrangement joins TRBV9 to TRBJ2-7; D might be TRBD1 (5 bases). Germline CDR1 reads SGDLS; CDR2 reads YYNGEE. V lost 0 bases, J lost 5 bases, and 15 bases lay in between. This CDR3 region has 15 residues. DNA for the CDR3: TGTGCCAGCAGCGTAGGGACACTTCTCGTCCACGAGCAGTACTTC. Protein: CASSVGTLLVHEQYF.

This clonotype was seen repeatedly, ten times or more. This sequence joins TRBV20-1 and TRBJ2-5, with 8 nucleotides matching TRBD2. Germline trimming cut 2 bases from V and 5 bases from J; bases unmatched to any gene: 4. Germline assignment: CDR1 DFQATT and CDR2 SNEGSKA (reference sequence). The CDR3 loop spans 13 amino acids. The CDR3 DNA reads TGCAGTGCTAGATTAGCGGGGATGGAGACCCAGTACTTC. It is translated as CSARLAGMETQYF.

This clonotype was detected ten times or more. V and J are TRBV4-1 and TRBJ1-1, with 10 bases matching TRBD1. Germline V gene data show CDR1 as MGHRA and CDR2 as YSYEKL. The CDR3 totals 16 residues. With 5 bases clipped from V and 4 bases from J, the junction kept 10 bases outside the gene matches. CDR3 sequence: CASSRREDRGPTEAFF. The CDR3 DNA is TGCGCCAGCAGCAGAAGAGAAGACAGGGGGCCCACTGAAGCTTTCTTT.

There are many counts of this clonotype. V gene TRBV6-5 combines with J gene TRBJ2-6; D might be TRBD1 (5 bases). Trimming took 6 bases from V and 0 from J, leaving 15 bases between them. CDR1 is MNHEY, CDR2 SVGAGI, per germline. CDR3 length: 17 amino acids. CDR3 DNA: TGTGCCAGCAGCCGTGGACATACGAGCTCTGGGGCCAACGTCCTGACTTTC. Its translation is CASSRGHTSSGANVLTF.

In this sample, this clonotype turned up many times. The V and J genes are TRBV7-8 and TRBJ2-1, with a tentative D call TRBD2 (5 bases). Trimming removed 7 bases at V and 6 bases at J, with 13 bases between. CDR3 length: 13 residues. Germline CDR1 and CDR2: SGHVS and FQNEAQ. CDR3 nucleotides: TGTGCCAGCAACCCTGGCCGGGGCAATGAGCAGTTCTTC. The encoded protein is CASNPGRGNEQFF. Filled out from reference TRBV7-8 and TRBJ2-1, the complete variable domain reads GAGVSQSPRYKVAKRGQDVALRCDPISGHVSLFWYQQALGQGPEFLTYFQNEAQLDKSGLPSDRFFAERPEGSVSTLKIQRTQQEDSAVYLCASNPGRGNEQFFGPGTRLTVL.

This clonotype was detected ten times or more. The CDR3 DNA reads TGTGCCAGCAGCTCGGGACTTAACACCGGGGAGCTGTTTTTT. Translation gives CASSSGLNTGELFF. The chain joins TRBV7-9 to TRBJ2-2; possible D gene TRBD2, 6 bases. Trimming removed 4 bases at V and 2 bases at J, with 8 bases between. Germline CDR1 SEHNR, CDR2 FQNEAQ (reference sequence). The CDR3 runs 14 residues. The full variable domain, rest sourced from reference TRBV7-9 and TRBJ2-2, is DTGVSQNPRHKITKRGQNVTFRCDPISEHNRLYWYRQTLGQGPEFLTYFQNEAQLEKSRLLSDRFSAERPKGSFSTLEIQRTEQGDSAMYLCASSSGLNTGELFFGEGSRLTVL.

CDR3 protein: CSERDTDTQYF. The CDR3 DNA sequence: TGCAGCGAGCGGGACACAGATACGCAGTATTTT. J is TRBJ2-3 and V is TRBV29-1; 7 nucleotides agree with TRBD2. Per germline, CDR1 SQVTM and CDR2 ANQGSEA. The V segment lost 7 bases and the J segment 2 bases; nucleotides outside the gene matches: 0. This CDR3 spans 11 amino acids.

V and J are TRBV29-1 and TRBJ2-7; D could derive from TRBD1 or TRBD2 (5 bases each). CDR3 length equals 10 residues. CDR1 is SQVTM, CDR2 ANQGSEA, per germline. CDR3 residues: CCPRGYEQYF. The CDR3 nucleotides read TGCTGCCCGAGGGGCTACGAGCAGTACTTC.

Regarding this clonotype: With a much larger clone just one base away, this may be a read error. V is TRBV5-4 and J is TRBJ2-4; the D gene is possibly TRBD1 (7 bases). V was trimmed by 7 bases and J by 0 bases, leaving 20 bases between them. In germline, CDR1 is SGHNT, CDR2 YYREEE (reference sequence). CDR3 length: 17 residues. The CDR3, as DNA: TGTGCCAGCTGCTCCGGCGGGACAGTCGTAGCCAAAAACATTCAGTACTTC. This gives the protein CASCSGGTVVAKNIQYF.

Only one count was recorded for this clonotype. The chain combines TRBV9 with TRBJ2-3; weak D call: TRBD1 (5 bases). V lost 0 bases to trimming and J lost 10 bases, with 9 bases between them. The CDR3 covers 12 residues. CDR1 and CDR2 (germline): SGDLS, YYNGEE. The CDR3 DNA is TGTGCCAGCAGCGTAGAGGGGTCGGCGCAGTATTTT. Translation gives CASSVEGSAQYF.

This clonotype has a count of ten or more. This sequence joins TRBV19 and TRBJ1-4; 7 bases align to TRBD1. The CDR3 loop spans 14 amino acids. CDR1 and CDR2 (germline): LNHDA, SQIVND (reference sequence). With V trimmed by 6 bases and J by 8 bases, 9 bases remained unmatched. CDR3 in DNA: TGTGCCAGTAGCCCGACAGGGAACGGAGAAAAACTGTTTTTT. This encodes CASSPTGNGEKLFF.

A few counts support this clonotype. The CDR3 DNA reads TGTGCCAGCAGTGCTGATTTAGGGGTGGGTGAGCAGTTCTTC. Its translation: CASSADLGVGEQFF. The chain links TRBV2 to TRBJ2-1; TRBD1 is a possible D gene (5 bases). The CDR3 is made up of 14 amino acids. Germline CDR1 SNHLY, CDR2 FYNNEI. V shed 4 bases and J shed 9 bases, with 16 bases lying between them.

This chain joins TRBV29-1 and TRBJ2-3, with 11 positions matching TRBD1. V lost 6 bases and J lost 7; bases outside the gene matches: 15. CDR3 length: 16 residues. The germline CDR1 and CDR2 sequences are SQVTM and ANQGSEA. The CDR3 DNA is TGCAGCGTGGAATTAGGGACAGGGGGAATCGGGAATACGCAGTATTTT. Protein sequence: CSVELGTGGIGNTQYF.